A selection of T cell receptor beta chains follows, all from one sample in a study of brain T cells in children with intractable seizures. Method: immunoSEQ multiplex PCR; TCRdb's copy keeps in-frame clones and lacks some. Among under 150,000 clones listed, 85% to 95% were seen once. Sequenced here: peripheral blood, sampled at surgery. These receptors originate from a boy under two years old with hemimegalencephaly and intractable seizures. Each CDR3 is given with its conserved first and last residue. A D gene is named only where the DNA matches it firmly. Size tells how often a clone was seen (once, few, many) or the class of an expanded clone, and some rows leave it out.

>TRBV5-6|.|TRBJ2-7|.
CASSLSPRPHYEQYF
TGTGCCAGCAGCTTGTCTCCCAGACCTCACTACGAGCAGTACTTC
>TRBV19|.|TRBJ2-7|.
CASRRDGSSYEQYF
TGTGCCAGTAGGCGCGACGGGTCCTCCTACGAGCAGTACTTC
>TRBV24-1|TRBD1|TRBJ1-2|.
CATSDHTRTGGNGYTF
TGTGCCACCAGTGATCATACGCGGACAGGGGGCAATGGCTACACCTTC
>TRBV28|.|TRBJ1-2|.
CASSFNYGYTF
TGTGCCAGCAGTTTTAACTATGGCTACACCTTC
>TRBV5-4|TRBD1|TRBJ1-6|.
CASSPQGGYNSPLHF
TGTGCCAGCAGCCCACAGGGGGGCTATAATTCACCCCTCCACTTT
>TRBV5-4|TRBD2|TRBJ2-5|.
CASSPTSGRAGETQYF
TGTGCCAGCAGCCCGACTAGCGGGAGGGCCGGGGAGACCCAGTACTTC
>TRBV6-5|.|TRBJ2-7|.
CASSSGRGRNEQYF
TGTGCCAGCAGTTCGGGCAGGGGAAGAAACGAGCAGTACTTC
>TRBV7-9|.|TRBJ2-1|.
CASSLAGGGHNEQFF
TGTGCCAGCAGCTTAGCGGGAGGGGGGCACAATGAGCAGTTCTTC
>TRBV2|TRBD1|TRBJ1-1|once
CASNKQGTEAFF
TGTGCCAGCAATAAACAGGGGACTGAAGCTTTCTTT
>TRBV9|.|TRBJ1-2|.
CASSGYRGANYGYTF
TGTGCCAGCAGCGGATACAGAGGAGCTAACTATGGCTACACCTTC
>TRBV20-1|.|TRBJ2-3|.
CSASVGPSTDTQYF
TGCAGTGCTAGTGTCGGGCCTAGCACAGATACGCAGTATTTT
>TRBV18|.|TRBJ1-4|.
CASARTAQNEKLFF
TGTGCCAGCGCCCGGACAGCACAAAATGAAAAACTGTTTTTT